Below, one T cell receptor (beta chain) is given with its context. This clonotype appeared a few times. Its antigen is currently not known. Nothing much larger sits one base from this clone, and base qualities are not available. The method was RT-PCR. Sequencing relied on a NextSeq 550. TCRdb reprocessing: public reads trimmed at Q25 with fastp, clones called with MiXCR, in-frame beta chains kept. For every CDR3 protein sequence, its rows merge into one entry that carries the most common genes and DNA. This sample is represented by some 960,000 distinct CDR3 sequences; about a sixth of them were singletons. The top ten clonotypes cover 6% of the sample. V loses 6 bases of germline sequence and J loses 0 bases, and the interval between the two ends is 11 bases. Reading the germline V gene gives CDR1 ENHRY and CDR2 SYGVKD. From the cysteine up to the phenylalanine, the CDR3 has a length of 15 residues. The entry retains the CDR3 DNA only, 45 bases that are in frame from base 1.

The data originate from a study of patients and donors after allogeneic stem cell transplantation (dated by TCRdb to 2018 to 2020). This clonotype was sampled from a human donor who was either an allogeneic HSCT recipient or a stem cell or donor lymphocyte infusion donor (not recorded which). It is not recorded whose cells these are; they may come from a transplant donor. Input material: blood, either unsorted or a sorted T cell fraction (not recorded which). The chain uses TRBV10-3 and TRBJ1-4; the D gene cannot be resolved reliably. The CDR3 protein: CAIRGDGTTNEKLFF. At the DNA level, the sequence is TGTGCCATCAGGGGAGATGGGACAACTAATGAAAAACTGTTTTTT.